This passage covers 29 T cell receptor beta chains from one sample sequenced in a study of T cells expressing NK-cell markers. TCRdb re-analyzed the 5' RACE reads; it lists each CDR3 protein once, without DNA. The sample yields about half a million distinct CDR3 sequences, of which the top ten take up over 1.1%. Sample: blood T cells: a sorted CD56 or NKG2C T cell subset, CD4+ or CD8+ T cells, or bulk PBMC T cells (not recorded which). The receptors were sampled from a woman between 45 and 60 years old in good health.

The J gene is TRBJ1-5, the V gene TRBV19; TCRdb names TRBD1, which stays unverified in the absence of DNA. This CDR3 is 15 amino acids long. The germline V gene has CDR1 LNHDA and CDR2 SQIVND (reference sequence). CDR3: CASNGVQGSYQPQHF. The variable domain in full, completed from reference TRBV19 and TRBJ1-5, reads DGGITQSPKYLFRKEGQNVTLSCEQNLNHDAMYWYRQDPGQGLRLIYYSQIVNDFQKGDIAEGYSVSREKKESFPLTVTSAQKNPTAFYLCASNGVQGSYQPQHFGDGTRLSIL.

The chain combines TRBV12-3 or TRBV12-4 with TRBJ1-5; TCRdb picks TRBD1, but there is no DNA to check that call. This CDR3 is 14 amino acids long. The CDR3 here is CATSNGQGGLPQHF.

The chain joins TRBV24-1 to TRBJ1-4; TCRdb's D call of TRBD1 is untestable without DNA. Germline V gives CDR1 KGHDR, CDR2 SFDVKD. The CDR3 spans 17 residues. The CDR3 loop reads CATLPGQALPANEKLFF.

This chain connects TRBV5-6 to TRBJ1-4; TCRdb's assignment of TRBD1 cannot be checked, as there is no DNA. Germline-derived CDR1 and CDR2 are SGHDT and YYEEEE. The CDR3 consists of 14 residues. CDR3 in amino acids: CASSLVSLKEKLFF.

The chain has TRBV25-1 and TRBJ1-1; there is no DNA to check the TCRdb D call of TRBD1. Germline V CDR1 and CDR2: MGHDK, SYGVNS. The CDR3 contains 13 residues. The CDR3 region is CASSGFMGAAAFF.

The chain has TRBV2 and TRBJ2-7; TCRdb outputs TRBD1, but without DNA this stays unchecked. The CDR3 runs to 12 residues. In germline, CDR1 is SNHLY, CDR2 FYNNEI. The CDR3 reads CAITPQDSKQYF.

The V call is TRBV20-1, the J call TRBJ2-1; without DNA, the TCRdb call of TRBD2 cannot be checked. Per germline, CDR1 DFQATT and CDR2 SNEGSKA (reference sequence). The CDR3 is 16 residues long. CDR3 in amino acids: CSAAPKGDYFVNEQFF.

This chain connects TRBV6-6 to TRBJ2-1; the D gene TCRdb calls, TRBD1, cannot be checked with no DNA. Germline V gene lookup returns CDR1 MNHNY and CDR2 SVGAGI (reference sequence). CDR3 length: 13 amino acids. The CDR3 region is CASSPPGFNEQFF.

The chain employs TRBV12-3 or TRBV12-4 and TRBJ2-4; with no DNA, the TCRdb D assignment of TRBD2 cannot be verified. The CDR3 runs to 16 residues. The CDR3 is CASSPRTSGEGNIQYF.

The V gene is TRBV7-3, the J gene TRBJ2-2; TCRdb proposes TRBD2, but this gene call is untestable without DNA. Germline V gene sequence: CDR1 SGHTA, CDR2 FQGTGA. The CDR3 length is 14 residues. The CDR3 is CASSRREGPGELFF.

The chain couples TRBV5-6 to TRBJ2-1; TCRdb reports TRBD2, a call that lacks DNA to check it against. Germline V gene data show CDR1 as SGHDT and CDR2 as YYEEEE. CDR3 size: 15 residues. Here the CDR3 reads CASSVSGRPFNEQFF.

This sequence joins TRBV27 and TRBJ1-1; the D gene TCRdb calls, TRBD1, cannot be checked with no DNA. Germline-derived CDR1 and CDR2 are MNHEY and SMNVEV (reference sequence). The CDR3 runs to 13 residues. This CDR3 is CASSPRGRGEAFF.

The rearrangement uses TRBV18 and TRBJ2-7; TCRdb selects TRBD1, and the lack of DNA leaves this call unchecked. This CDR3 contains 16 residues. The V gene's germline CDR1 is KGHSH and CDR2 LQKENI. The CDR3 region is CASSPKTGTGSYEQYF.

The J gene is TRBJ2-5, the V gene TRBV5-1; TCRdb picks TRBD2, but there is no DNA to check that call. This CDR3 has 16 amino acids. Germline V lookup: CDR1 SGHRS, CDR2 YFSETQ. CDR3 amino acids: CASSFFTSGKGETQYF. The entire variable domain, with the rest obtained from reference TRBV5-1 and TRBJ2-5, is as follows: KAGVTQTPRYLIKTRGQQVTLSCSPISGHRSVSWYQQTPGQGLQFLFEYFSETQRNKGNFPGRFSGRQFSNSRSEMNVSTLELGDSALYLCASSFFTSGKGETQYFGPGTRLLVL.

The rearrangement links TRBV7-8 to TRBJ2-1; TCRdb outputs TRBD1, but without DNA this stays unchecked. This CDR3 has 16 residues. Germline CDR1 reads SGHVS; CDR2 reads FQNEAQ. CDR3 loop: CASSSSGQGAYNEQFF.

The genes are TRBV9 and TRBJ2-6. The CDR3 runs to 18 residues. The germline CDR1 and CDR2 sequences are SGDLS and YYNGEE. CDR3 sequence: CASSVATAVGTGANVLTF.

The rearrangement links TRBV10-1 to TRBJ2-1; as DNA is missing, the TRBD2 call by TCRdb cannot be tested. Germline CDR1 and CDR2: WNHNN and SYGVQD (reference sequence). This CDR3 has 12 residues. CDR3 residues: CASSHLAGGLFF.

This chain uses TRBV10-3 with TRBJ1-2; TCRdb indicates TRBD1, and absent DNA this call remains unverified. CDR1 is ENHRY, CDR2 SYGVKD, per germline. The CDR3 runs to 12 residues. The CDR3 region is CAISQGADGYTF.

The V and J genes are TRBV7-9 and TRBJ2-7; TCRdb reports TRBD1, a call that lacks DNA to check it against. Germline CDR1 is SEHNR and CDR2 is FQNEAQ (reference sequence). This CDR3 is built from 16 residues. CDR3 loop: CASSSKTGGVSYEQYF.

The chain recombines TRBV30 with TRBJ2-7; TCRdb calls TRBD1, which cannot be checked without DNA. Germline lookup yields CDR1 GTSNPN and CDR2 SVGIG (reference sequence). This CDR3 is built from 15 residues. The CDR3 sequence is CAWSAVGTGNTLRYF. Full variable domain (outside the CDR3, taken from reference TRBV30 and TRBJ2-7): SQTIHQWPATLVQPVGSPLSLECTVEGTSNPNLYWYRQAAGRGLQLLFYSVGIGQISSEVPQNLSASRPQDRQFILSSKKLLLSDSGFYLCAWSAVGTGNTLRYFGPGTRLTVT.

J is TRBJ2-3 and V is TRBV7-7; as DNA is missing, the TRBD1 call by TCRdb cannot be tested. The CDR3 has 18 residues. In germline, CDR1 is SSHAT, CDR2 FNYEAQ (reference sequence). CDR3 residues: CASSLESVSQGTTDTQYF.

The chain combines TRBV27 with TRBJ2-1; there is no DNA to check the TCRdb D call of TRBD2. This CDR3 has 19 amino acids. In germline, CDR1 is MNHEY, CDR2 SMNVEV (reference sequence). The CDR3 sequence: CASRPTLAVTTNFYNEQFF.

The genes are TRBV3-1 and TRBJ1-6. The CDR3 consists of 13 residues. Germline-derived CDR1 and CDR2 are LGHDT and YNNKEL (reference sequence). The CDR3 sequence: CASSWRDNSPLHF.

The chain uses TRBV12-3 or TRBV12-4 and TRBJ2-7; no DNA is available, so the TRBD1 call from TCRdb remains unchecked. CDR3 length: 13 amino acids. CDR3 protein: CASSFVQGAEQYF.

The chain joins TRBV4-2 to TRBJ2-7; lacking DNA, the TRBD1 call made by TCRdb goes unchecked. In germline, CDR1 is LGHNA, CDR2 YNFKEQ. The CDR3 covers 15 residues. CDR3 sequence reads: CASSQEWGRTYEQYF.

The rearrangement uses TRBV5-1 and TRBJ1-1; TCRdb's assignment of TRBD1 cannot be checked, as there is no DNA. Germline V lookup: CDR1 SGHRS, CDR2 YFSETQ. This CDR3 region has 15 residues. The CDR3 sequence is CASRPGTGRVTEAFF.

This chain connects TRBV7-9 to TRBJ2-1; the TCRdb call, TRBD2, lacks DNA for checking. This CDR3 spans 15 amino acids. The germline CDR1 and CDR2 sequences are SEHNR and FQNEAQ (reference sequence). CDR3: CASSLVRGKADEQFF.

This chain's CDR3 is CAILGANTEAFF. J is TRBJ1-1 and V is TRBV10-3; TCRdb names TRBD1, which stays unverified in the absence of DNA. Germline V CDR1 and CDR2: ENHRY, SYGVKD. The CDR3 is 12 residues long.

The chain links TRBV12-3 or TRBV12-4 to TRBJ1-2; TCRdb reports TRBD1, a call that lacks DNA to check it against. The CDR3 totals 14 residues. CDR3 in amino acids: CASRDRGWSYGYTF.